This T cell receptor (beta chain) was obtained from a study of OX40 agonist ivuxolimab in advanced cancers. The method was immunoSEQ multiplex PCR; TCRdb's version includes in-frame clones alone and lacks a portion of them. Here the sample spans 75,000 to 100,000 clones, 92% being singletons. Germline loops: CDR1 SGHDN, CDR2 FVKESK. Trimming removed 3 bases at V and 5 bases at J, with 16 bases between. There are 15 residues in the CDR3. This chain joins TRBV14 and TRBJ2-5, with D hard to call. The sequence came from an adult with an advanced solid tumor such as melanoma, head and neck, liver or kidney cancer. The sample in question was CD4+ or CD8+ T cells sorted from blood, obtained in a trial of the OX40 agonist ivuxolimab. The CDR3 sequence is CASSHALAGRETQYF. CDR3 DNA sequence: TGTGCCAGCAGCCATGCATTAGCAGGTCGTGAGACCCAGTACTTC.